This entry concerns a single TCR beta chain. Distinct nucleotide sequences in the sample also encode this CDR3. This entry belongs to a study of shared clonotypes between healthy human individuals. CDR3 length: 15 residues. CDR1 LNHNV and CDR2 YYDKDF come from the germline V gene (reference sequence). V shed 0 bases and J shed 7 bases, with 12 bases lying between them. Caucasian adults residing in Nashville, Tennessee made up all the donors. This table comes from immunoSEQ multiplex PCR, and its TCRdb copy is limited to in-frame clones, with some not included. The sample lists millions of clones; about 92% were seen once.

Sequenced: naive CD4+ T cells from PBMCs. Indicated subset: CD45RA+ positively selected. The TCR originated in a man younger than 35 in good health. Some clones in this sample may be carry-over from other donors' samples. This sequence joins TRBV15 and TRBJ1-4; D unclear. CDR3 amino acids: CATSRDPGGSEKLFF. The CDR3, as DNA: TGTGCCACCAGCAGAGACCCGGGAGGGAGTGAAAAACTGTTTTTT.